The clone carrying this T cell receptor (beta chain) was observed a handful of times. Its antigen is undetermined. The authors ran a second PCR of 7 to 11 cycles using a sample-barcoded 5' primer and a J-beta primer mix. TCRdb recomputed calls from the 5' RACE reads with MiXCR, one row per CDR3 protein. The sample has about 1.8 million distinct CDR3 sequences; 40% to 55% are singletons. The V and J ends lost 0 bases and 2 bases, in that order; junction bases with no gene match: 6. CDR3 size: 17 residues. Germline CDR1 is MNHEY and CDR2 is SVGAGI. The data are from a study of blood T cells in healthy people across ages. Study-level information: Capture by template switching was about one barcoded beta molecule per two T cells.

Whenever a sample was processed, at least 6 million PBMCs were isolated. Study-level findings and limits: Diversity figures derived from one million T cells were judged to underestimate the true value.

Sequenced material: blood. The chain employs TRBV6-5 and TRBJ2-3; 9 bases agree with TRBD2. This receptor was obtained from a middle-aged woman in good health. The CDR3 spells CASSYSERGAYTDTQYF. For the CDR3, the DNA is TGTGCCAGCAGTTACTCCGAGCGGGGGGCCTACACAGATACGCAGTATTTT.